The clone carrying this T cell receptor beta chain was found a few times. The antigen remains undetermined. This specimen belongs to a study of cytomegalovirus exposure and HLA in healthy donors. General study points: Listed as cytomegalovirus-associated were 150 to 200 TCR beta chains. In vitro data verified a few CMV-associated chains as specific for CMV antigens.

This CDR3 comprises 15 residues. Germline trimming cut 6 bases from V and 1 base from J; bases unmatched to any gene: 6. CDR1 is MNHNY and CDR2 is SVGAGI in the germline V gene (reference sequence). Only in-frame clones appear in the TCRdb table, and some are missing; sequencing was by immunoSEQ multiplex PCR. The data contain some 140,000 clones, approximately 85% of them seen just once; the ten biggest clones take up over 1.3%. J is TRBJ1-2 and V is TRBV6-6; 9 nucleotides match TRBD1. Source material: PBMCs. The source is a young woman in good health and CMV-seronegative. CDR3 in DNA: TGTGCCAGCAGCCACAGGGGGCTAAGTAACTATGGCTACACCTTC. Amino acids: CASSHRGLSNYGYTF.